This TCR beta chain was identified during a study of beta chain features in type 1 diabetes. General study findings and limits: PCR may have favored shorter templates equally in patients and controls. VDJ junctions from type 1 diabetes patients carried fewer insertions and larger deletions. For Type 1 diabetes patients, all four CD4+ subsets carried TCRB CDR3s that were moderately but significantly shorter.

Expressed TCRB transcripts were sequenced because the entire RNA isolate underwent reverse transcription. Sequenced by immunoSEQ multiplex PCR; TCRdb stores in-frame clones only, minus some. Seen here are around 310,000 clones, roughly 13% observed once, and the top ten hold roughly 0.015%. CDR3 length: 15 residues. Germline V gene lookup returns CDR1 SGHTA and CDR2 FQGTGA. V shed 0 bases and J shed 0 bases, with 5 bases lying between them. The collection from each donor was one heparinised blood draw averaging about 116 mL. On this clone itself: Its specificity is unknown.

This clonotype originated in a woman between 18 and 29 years old with type 1 diabetes. The sequenced sample was naive CD4+ T cells from blood. The chain recombines TRBV7-3 with TRBJ2-2; TRBD1 might be the D (5 bases). The CDR3 loop is CASSLTGANTGELFF. The CDR3 region has the DNA TGTGCCAGCAGCTTAACAGGGGCGAACACCGGGGAGCTGTTTTTT.